This T cell receptor beta chain was obtained from a study of identical twins. Turning to this clonotype: Antigen: not known.

Template switching supplied a universal primer site; unique molecular identifiers were carried on the cDNA. Via MiXCR, TCRdb re-called the 5' RACE reads, giving one row per CDR3 protein. The profile shows around 280,000 distinct CDR3 sequences, approximately 8.5% of them singletons. The study, taken as a whole, reports: Low generation probability was overrepresented in out-of-frame alpha sequences shared by twins. Memory repertoires showed no such pattern, whereas abundant cord blood beta clonotypes carried fewer insertions.

The CDR3 length is 15 residues. From germline, CDR1 is MNHNS and CDR2 SASEGT. The V and J ends lost 6 bases and 7 bases, in that order; junction bases with no gene match: 11. There were only healthy Caucasians among the donors. This sample was shared with a second study, whose subject was yellow fever vaccine responses in identical twins.

The receptor was isolated from a woman younger than 30 in good health. The chain joins TRBV6-1 to TRBJ1-5; 8 bases fit TRBD1. The specimen sequenced was memory (CD45RO+) T cells sorted from blood. CDR3: CASSMTGERRQPQHF. CDR3 DNA sequence: TGTGCCAGCAGCATGACAGGGGAACGTAGGCAGCCCCAGCATTTT.